This paragraph covers one T cell receptor (beta chain) sequence. One end of the junction is discordant with germline, which a read error may explain. The data originate from a study of T cell changes during pregnancy in multiple sclerosis. Using immunoSEQ multiplex PCR, the repertoire was profiled, and TCRdb retains in-frame clones only, with some absent. The repertoire holds some 140,000 clones, with roughly 96% as singletons. Germline values: CDR1 MDHEN, CDR2 SYDVKM. There are 17 residues in the CDR3. The rearrangement uses TRBV28 and TRBJ2-3; 9 bases match TRBD2. The source of this sequence is a female donor with multiple sclerosis, enrolled in a pregnancy study. The sample in question was peripheral blood, obtained after pregnancy. The CDR3 here is CASSAQGPGTSIDTQYF. The CDR3 bases are TGTGCCAGCAGTGCACAGGGCCCCGGGACTAGCATAGATACGCAGTATTTT.